This T cell receptor beta chain was observed in a study of blood T cells in healthy people across ages. Remarks on this clonotype: Its cognate antigen is unknown.

Study-wide results and limits: A roughly linear age-dependent decrease characterized TCR beta diversity per million T cells.

V lost 0 bases to trimming and J lost 8 bases, with 16 bases between them. CDR1 is MNHEY, CDR2 SVGEGT, per germline. The CDR3 runs 16 residues. A J-beta primer mix and a sample-barcoded 5' primer were used in a second PCR of roughly 6 to 12 cycles. Via MiXCR, TCRdb re-called the 5' RACE reads, giving one row per CDR3 protein. Of about 800,000 distinct CDR3 sequences detected, roughly 25% appear once; the ten largest clones hold approximately 4%. These same records also appear under a second study, on T cells of mothers and their children.

The material sequenced was blood. The TCR sequence derives from a boy younger than 18 in good health. The rearrangement joins TRBV6-2 or TRBV6-3 to TRBJ2-2, with D tentatively TRBD1 (6 bases). CDR3 amino acids: CASSYSSQGPWGELFF. For the CDR3, the DNA is TGTGCCAGCAGTTACTCGAGCCAGGGGCCATGGGGGGAGCTGTTTTTT.